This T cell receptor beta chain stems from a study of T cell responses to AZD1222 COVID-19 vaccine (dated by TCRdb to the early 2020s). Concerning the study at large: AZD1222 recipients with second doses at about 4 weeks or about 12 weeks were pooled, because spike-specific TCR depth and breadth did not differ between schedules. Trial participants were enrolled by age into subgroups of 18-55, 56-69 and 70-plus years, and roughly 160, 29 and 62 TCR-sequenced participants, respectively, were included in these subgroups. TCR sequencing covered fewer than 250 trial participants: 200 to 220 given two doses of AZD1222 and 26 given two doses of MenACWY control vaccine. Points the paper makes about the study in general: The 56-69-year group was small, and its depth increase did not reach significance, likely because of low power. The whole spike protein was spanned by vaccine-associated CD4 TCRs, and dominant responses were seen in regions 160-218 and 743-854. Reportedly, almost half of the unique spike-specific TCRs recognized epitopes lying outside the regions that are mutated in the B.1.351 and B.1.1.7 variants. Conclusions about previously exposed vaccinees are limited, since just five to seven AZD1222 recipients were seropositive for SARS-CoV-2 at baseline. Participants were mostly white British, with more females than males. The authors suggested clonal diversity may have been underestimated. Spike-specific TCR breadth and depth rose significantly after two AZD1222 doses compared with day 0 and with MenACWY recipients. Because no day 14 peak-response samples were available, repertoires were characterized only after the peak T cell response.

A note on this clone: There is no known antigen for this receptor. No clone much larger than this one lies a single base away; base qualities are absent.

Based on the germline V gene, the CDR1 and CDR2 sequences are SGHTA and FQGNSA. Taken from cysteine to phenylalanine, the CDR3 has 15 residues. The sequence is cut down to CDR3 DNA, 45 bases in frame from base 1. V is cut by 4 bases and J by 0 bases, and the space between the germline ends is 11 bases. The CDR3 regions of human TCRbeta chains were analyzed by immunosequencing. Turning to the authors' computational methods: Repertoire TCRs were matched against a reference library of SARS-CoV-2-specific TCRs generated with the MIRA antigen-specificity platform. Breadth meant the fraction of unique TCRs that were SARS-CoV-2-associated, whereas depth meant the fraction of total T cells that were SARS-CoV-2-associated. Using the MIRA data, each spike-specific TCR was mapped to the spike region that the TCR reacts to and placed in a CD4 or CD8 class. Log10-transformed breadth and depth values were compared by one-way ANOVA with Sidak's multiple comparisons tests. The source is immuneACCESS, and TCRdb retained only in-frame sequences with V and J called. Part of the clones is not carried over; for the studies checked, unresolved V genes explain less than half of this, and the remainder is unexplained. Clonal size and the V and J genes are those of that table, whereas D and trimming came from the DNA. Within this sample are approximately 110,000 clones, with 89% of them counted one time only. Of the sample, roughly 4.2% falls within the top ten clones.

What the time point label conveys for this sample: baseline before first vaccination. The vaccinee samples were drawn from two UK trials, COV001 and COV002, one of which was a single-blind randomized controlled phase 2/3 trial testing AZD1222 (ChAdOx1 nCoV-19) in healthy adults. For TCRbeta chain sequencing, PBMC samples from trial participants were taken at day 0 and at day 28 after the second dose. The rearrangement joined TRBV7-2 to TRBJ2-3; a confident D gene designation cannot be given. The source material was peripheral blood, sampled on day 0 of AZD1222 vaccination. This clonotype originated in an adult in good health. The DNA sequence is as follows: TGTGCCAGCAGCTCCCCCCTAGTTAGCACAGATACGCAGTATTTT. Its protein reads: CASSSPLVSTDTQYF.